This passage covers 17 T cell receptor beta chains from one sample sequenced in a study of memory CD4+ T cells and cytomegalovirus serostatus. The sort gate was single viable CD3+CD4+CD8-CD45RO+ cells for memory CD4+ T cells. Libraries were prepared by immunoSEQ multiplex PCR; TCRdb keeps only in-frame clonotypes and omits some of them. The table has 46,000 or so clones, 78% seen once. Material: memory CD4+ T cells from blood. The receptors derive from an adult in good health and CMV-seronegative.

This CDR3 reads CASSARVEASNEKLFF. The CDR3 nucleotides are TGTGCCAGCAGTGCTAGGGTGGAAGCGTCTAATGAAAAACTGTTTTTT. The chain has TRBV6-1 and TRBJ1-4; D is unclear. The CDR3 is 16 amino acids. Germline CDR1 reads MNHNS; CDR2 reads SASEGT. Trimming took off 4 bases at V and 3 bases at J, with 15 bases between the two ends.

V and J are TRBV6-5 and TRBJ2-7, with 8 bases aligning to TRBD1. The CDR3 spans 13 residues. Germline V gene data show CDR1 as MNHEY and CDR2 as SVGAGI. J was trimmed by 6 bases and V by 2 bases; bases with no gene match: 3. CDR3 DNA: TGTGCCAGCAGTTACCGGACAGGGTTCGAGCAGTACTTC. It codes for CASSYRTGFEQYF.

This rearrangement joins TRBV11-3 to TRBJ2-4, with 7 bases lining up with TRBD2. The CDR3 is 13 amino acids. V lost 4 bases to trimming and J lost 5 bases; unmatched junction nucleotides: 2. Germline V CDR1 and CDR2: SGHNT, YENEEA. CDR3 protein: CASSSAGENIQYF. CDR3 sequence (DNA): TGTGCCAGCAGCTCTGCGGGGGAAAACATTCAGTACTTC.

V usage is TRBV11-2 and J usage is TRBJ2-5; D may be TRBD1 (6 bases). The V end was cut by 5 bases, the J end by 2 bases, with 18 bases between. Per the germline V gene, CDR1 is SGHAT and CDR2 is FQNNGV. The CDR3 is made up of 16 amino acids. CDR3 amino acids: CASSRSSAGEQETQYF. The CDR3, as DNA: TGTGCCAGCAGCCGGAGCTCCGCAGGGGAACAAGAGACCCAGTACTTC.

This chain joins TRBV28 and TRBJ1-3, with D tentatively TRBD1 (6 bases). Deletions cut 5 bases from V and 5 bases from J, with 22 bases between. The CDR3 totals 17 residues. Germline V gives CDR1 MDHEN, CDR2 SYDVKM. The chain's CDR3 is CASSPPLTGTLRNTIYF. CDR3 DNA sequence: TGTGCCAGCAGTCCCCCACTTACAGGGACGTTGCGAAACACCATATATTTT.

The count of this clone is one. The J gene is TRBJ2-7, the V gene TRBV5-1; maybe TRBD1 (5 bases). Germline V gene data show CDR1 as SGHRS and CDR2 as YFSETQ. This CDR3 region has 14 residues. V was cut by 1 base and J by 0 bases, with 8 bases left in between. The CDR3 sequence: CASSLRQSSYEQYF. CDR3 nucleotides: TGCGCCAGCAGCTTGAGACAGAGCTCCTACGAGCAGTACTTC. The variable domain in full, completed from reference TRBV5-1 and TRBJ2-7, reads KAGVTQTPRYLIKTRGQQVTLSCSPISGHRSVSWYQQTPGQGLQFLFEYFSETQRNKGNFPGRFSGRQFSNSRSEMNVSTLELGDSALYLCASSLRQSSYEQYFGPGTRLTVT.

The V gene is TRBV6-1, the J gene TRBJ1-1; TRBD1 matches at 7 bases. The CDR3 covers 14 residues. The V gene end was trimmed by 0 bases and the J gene end by 11 bases; junction bases not matched to a gene: 9. The germline CDR1 and CDR2 sequences are MNHNS and SASEGT. The CDR3 protein is CASSEALQGRRAFF. In nucleotides, the CDR3 is TGTGCCAGCAGTGAAGCCCTACAGGGGAGGAGGGCTTTCTTT.

The chain recombines TRBV2 with TRBJ2-7, with TRBD2 matching 7 bases. The CDR3 is 14 amino acids. Germline V lookup: CDR1 SNHLY, CDR2 FYNNEI. With V trimmed by 3 bases and J by 4 bases, 6 bases remained unmatched. CDR3: CASSDGRGRYEQYF. The CDR3 nucleotides are TGTGCCAGCAGTGACGGCCGCGGGAGATACGAGCAGTACTTC.

The chain uses TRBV10-3 and TRBJ2-1, with D possibly TRBD1 on 5 matching bases. The CDR3 runs 17 residues. The germline V gene has CDR1 ENHRY and CDR2 SYGVKD. The germline V and J ends were trimmed by 0 bases and 5 bases, with 17 bases remaining between them. CDR3 nucleotides: TGTGCCATCAGTGAGTCGAAGTCAGGGTCCCTTCACAATGAGCAGTTCTTC. Amino acids: CAISESKSGSLHNEQFF.

This rearrangement joins TRBV5-1 to TRBJ2-3; TRBD1 or TRBD2 may be the D gene (5 bases each). CDR1 and CDR2 (germline): SGHRS, YFSETQ. The CDR3 is 14 residues long. Trimming took off 7 bases at V and 2 bases at J, with 14 bases between the two ends. In DNA, the CDR3 is TGCGCCAGCTCCGGGGCGACCCACACAGATACGCAGTATTTT. It encodes CASSGATHTDTQYF.

This clone is labeled as medium-sized (0.01 to 0.1%). Other DNA sequences in this sample translate to the same CDR3. V and J are TRBV2 and TRBJ1-5; D remains unclear. With 6 bases removed from V and 7 bases from J, the gap between germline ends came to 13 bases. Per germline, CDR1 SNHLY and CDR2 FYNNEI. CDR3 length: 13 residues. CDR3 sequence reads: CASRGDGNQPQHF. In nucleotides, the CDR3 is TGTGCCAGCAGAGGAGACGGGAACCAGCCCCAGCATTTT.

The sample holds a few counts of this clone. CDR3: CASSTTGGPYGYTF. Here the CDR3 DNA reads TGTGCCAGCTCTACGACAGGGGGCCCCTATGGCTACACCTTC. The rearrangement links TRBV18 to TRBJ1-2; 10 bases fit TRBD1. Losses at the gene ends were 6 bases for V and 4 bases for J; bases not matched to a gene: 5. Germline CDR1 KGHSH, CDR2 LQKENI. The CDR3 has 14 amino acids.

The chain joins TRBV7-2 to TRBJ1-4; a weak D match, TRBD1 (5 bases). The CDR3 is 16 amino acids. Trimming left V 2 bases short and J 2 bases short, with 12 bases between. CDR1 and CDR2 (germline): SGHTA, FQGNSA. The CDR3 loop reads CASSLWGGSTNEKLFF. The CDR3 DNA reads as TGTGCCAGCAGCTTATGGGGGGGGAGCACTAATGAAAAACTGTTTTTT.

The V gene is TRBV5-6, the J gene TRBJ2-5; D gene unclear. The assigned J gene may be wrong: the sequence end matches TRBJ2-7 better. This CDR3 spans 13 amino acids. Germline CDR1 is SGHDT and CDR2 is YYEEEE. CDR3 region: CASSLGDIYEQYF. The DNA of the CDR3 is TGTGCCAGCAGCTTGGGGGATATCTACGAGCAGTACTTC.

V gene TRBV9 combines with J gene TRBJ2-5, with D perhaps TRBD1 (5 bases). V was pared by 2 bases and J by 2 bases, with 10 bases between. The CDR3 covers 14 residues. Germline CDR1 and CDR2: SGDLS and YYNGEE. CDR3 nucleotide sequence: TGTGCCAGCAGCGTCAGGCCAGGGCAAGAGACCCAGTACTTC. Translation gives CASSVRPGQETQYF. Filled out from reference TRBV9 and TRBJ2-5, the complete variable domain reads DSGVTQTPKHLITATGQRVTLRCSPRSGDLSVYWYQQSLDQGLQFLIQYYNGEERAKGNILERFSAQQFPDLHSELNLSSLELGDSALYFCASSVRPGQETQYFGPGTRLLVL.

The chain joins TRBV19 to TRBJ2-3, with D uncertain. CDR1 and CDR2 from the germline V gene are LNHDA and SQIVND (reference sequence). Trimming shortened V by 1 base and J by 4 bases, and 6 bases separated the two germline ends. The CDR3 has 13 amino acids. The CDR3 here is CASSIGLSDTQYF. CDR3 coding DNA: TGTGCCAGTAGTATAGGCCTTTCAGATACGCAGTATTTT.

The rearrangement links TRBV5-4 to TRBJ2-1; 9 bases map to TRBD1. Trimming at V came to 6 bases and at J to 4 bases, leaving 11 bases not matched to a gene. The CDR3 contains 16 residues. Germline CDR1 reads SGHNT; CDR2 reads YYREEE (reference sequence). The CDR3 DNA is TGTGCCAGCATTAGAGCACAGGGGGCTGGGTACAATGAGCAGTTCTTC. Encoded protein: CASIRAQGAGYNEQFF. Complete variable domain (other parts from reference TRBV5-4 and TRBJ2-1): ETGVTQSPTHLIKTRGQQVTLRCSSQSGHNTVSWYQQALGQGPQFIFQYYREEENGRGNFPPRFSGLQFPNYSSELNVNALELDDSALYLCASIRAQGAGYNEQFFGPGTRLTVL.